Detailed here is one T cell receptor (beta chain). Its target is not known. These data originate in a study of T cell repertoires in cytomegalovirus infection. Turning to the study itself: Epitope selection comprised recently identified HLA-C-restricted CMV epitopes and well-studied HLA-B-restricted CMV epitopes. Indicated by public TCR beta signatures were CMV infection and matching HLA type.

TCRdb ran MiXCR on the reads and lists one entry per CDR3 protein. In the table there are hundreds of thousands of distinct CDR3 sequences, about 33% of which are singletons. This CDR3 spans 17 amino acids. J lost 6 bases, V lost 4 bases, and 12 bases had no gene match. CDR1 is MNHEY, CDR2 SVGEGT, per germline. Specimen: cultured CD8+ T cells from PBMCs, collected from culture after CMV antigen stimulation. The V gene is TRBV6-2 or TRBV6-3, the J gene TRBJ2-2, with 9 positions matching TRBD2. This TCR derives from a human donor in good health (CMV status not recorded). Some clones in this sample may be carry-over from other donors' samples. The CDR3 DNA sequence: TGTGCCAGCAGTTCCCCGGGACTAGCCGGGCGGGCCGGGGAGCTGTTTTTT. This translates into CASSSPGLAGRAGELFF.